These T cell receptor beta chains were read from a single sample in a study of blood T cell repertoires in COVID-19. Clones were read by immunoSEQ multiplex PCR, and TCRdb kept only the in-frame ones, dropping some. The sample lists about 220,000 clones; around 75% were seen once. Sequenced input: peripheral blood. These receptors all come from a human donor in a cohort sampled during active COVID-19. Each CDR3 is given with its conserved first and last residue. D genes are given only for firm matches. Clone size appears in some rows only: once, few, many, or a class for an expanded clone.

v_call	cdr3_length	clone_size	d_call	j_call	cdr3_nt	cdr3_aa
TRBV2	14	-	TRBD1	TRBJ1-5	TGTGCCAGCAGTTGGACAGGGGGTAATCAGCCCCAGCATTTT	CASSWTGGNQPQHF
TRBV30	13	-	-	TRBJ1-5	TGTGCCTGGAGTGTCAGGGGTTCCCAGCCCCAGCATTTT	CAWSVRGSQPQHF
TRBV28	15	-	TRBD1	TRBJ2-3	TGTGCCAGCAGTATAGAGGGCGCGGGACAGGTGACGCAGTATTTT	CASSIEGAGQVTQYF
TRBV28	15	-	-	TRBJ1-3	TGTGCCAGCAGTCCCCAGGTCGTCTCTGGAAACACCATATATTTT	CASSPQVVSGNTIYF
TRBV5-1	14	-	-	TRBJ1-1	TGCGCCAGCAGCTTTGTCGGGGGACTCCTTGAAGCTTTCTTT	CASSFVGGLLEAFF
TRBV24-1	14	-	TRBD2	TRBJ2-3	TGTGCCACCGGGACTAGCGGGAGAGCAGATACGCAGTATTTT	CATGTSGRADTQYF
TRBV27	14	-	-	TRBJ2-7	TGTGCCAGCAGCGGTGGACGGGACTCCTACGAGCAGTACTTC	CASSGGRDSYEQYF
TRBV2	16	-	TRBD2	TRBJ2-1	TGTGCCAGCAGTGCCCGGCCTAGCGGAACCTACAATGAGCAGTTCTTC	CASSARPSGTYNEQFF
TRBV6-4	21	once	TRBD2	TRBJ2-1	TGTGCCAGCAGTGACTATAGCGGGAGATGTCGGGTGGAGGTTTCCTACAATGAGCAGTTCTTC	CASSDYSGRCRVEVSYNEQFF
TRBV19	14	few	-	TRBJ2-7	TGTGCCAGTAGTCTCCGGGACAACTCCTACGAGCAGTACTTC	CASSLRDNSYEQYF
TRBV7-9	14	-	-	TRBJ1-1	TGTGCCAGCAGCGCCACCGGGAGGGCGGGTGAAGCTTTCTTT	CASSATGRAGEAFF
TRBV5-6	18	-	TRBD1	TRBJ2-5	TGTGCCAGCAGCGCGGGGACAGGGGTGTTTTTGGTTCTCGAGACCCAGTACTTC	CASSAGTGVFLVLETQYF